This T cell receptor (beta chain) was found in a study of blood T cell repertoires in COVID-19. At the level of the study: Italy, Spain and the United States were the sources of the convalescent and acute COVID-19 samples. T cells, B-cell-depleted T cells, or PBMCs provided the cDNA or gDNA that served as material.

Clones were read by immunoSEQ multiplex PCR, and TCRdb kept only the in-frame ones, dropping some. The sample records 270,000 or so clones, more than 75% being singletons. The age range of participants was about 18 to 100 years, with residence in about two dozen US areas. All recovered Cohort 3 donors got two negative PCRs, got clearance, or saw symptom resolution. The receptor was derived from a woman between 18 and 29 years old who had recovered from COVID-19. The sample consisted of PBMCs or T cells enriched from blood (not recorded which).

The CDR3 reads CASGASNQPQHF. In nucleotides, the CDR3 is TGTGCCAGCGGGGCTTCCAATCAGCCCCAGCATTTT. This chain uses TRBV9 with TRBJ1-5; D might be TRBD1 (5 bases). Per germline, CDR1 SGDLS and CDR2 YYNGEE. V was pared by 7 bases and J by 3 bases, with 8 bases between. The CDR3 is 12 amino acids.